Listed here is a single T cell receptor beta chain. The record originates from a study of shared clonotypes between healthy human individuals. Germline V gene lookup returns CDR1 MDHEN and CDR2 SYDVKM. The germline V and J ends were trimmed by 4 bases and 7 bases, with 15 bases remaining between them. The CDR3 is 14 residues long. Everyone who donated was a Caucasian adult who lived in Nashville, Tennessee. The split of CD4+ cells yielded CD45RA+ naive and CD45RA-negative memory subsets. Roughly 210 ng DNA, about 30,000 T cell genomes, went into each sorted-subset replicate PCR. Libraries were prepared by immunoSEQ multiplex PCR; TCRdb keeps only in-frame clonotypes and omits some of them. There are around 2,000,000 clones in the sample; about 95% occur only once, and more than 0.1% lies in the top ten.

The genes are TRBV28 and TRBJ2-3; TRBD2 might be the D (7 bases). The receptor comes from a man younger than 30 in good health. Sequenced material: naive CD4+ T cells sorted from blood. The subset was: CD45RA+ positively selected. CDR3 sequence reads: CASSYGGGVNTQYF. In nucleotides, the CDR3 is TGTGCCAGCAGTTATGGCGGGGGCGTCAATACGCAGTATTTT.